These 20 T cell receptor beta chains were sequenced from one sample in a study of lymphopenia after photon versus proton radiotherapy. Data came from immunoSEQ multiplex PCR; TCRdb stores just in-frame clones and leaves some out. Among roughly 61,000 clones listed, 75% to 90% were seen once. The specimen comprised peripheral blood, sampled from a patient treated with proton-based radiotherapy. These receptors all come from a man older than 75 with esophageal cancer.

The chain is built from TRBV27 and TRBJ2-5; D gene uncertain. The V end lost 6 bases, the J end lost 4 bases, and 12 bases lay between the germline ends. Looked up from germline, CDR1 is MNHEY and CDR2 is SMNVEV (reference sequence). The CDR3 has 13 amino acids. CDR3 loop: CASSRPPGETQYF. CDR3 sequence (DNA): TGTGCCAGCAGCCGGCCTCCGGGAGAGACCCAGTACTTC.

The rearrangement uses TRBV5-1 and TRBJ2-7; 7 bases are shared with TRBD1. CDR1 is SGHRS, CDR2 YFSETQ, per germline. The CDR3 is made up of 16 amino acids. Trimming cost V 5 bases and J 4 bases; bases outside gene matches: 15. In DNA form, the CDR3 reads TGCGCCAGCAGTTGGACCAGGGGGAGTAAACTTTACGAGCAGTACTTC. Translation gives CASSWTRGSKLYEQYF.

V usage is TRBV7-2 and J usage is TRBJ2-7, with a weak D call TRBD1 (5 bases). The CDR3 loop spans 14 amino acids. Trimming shortened V by 3 bases and J by 2 bases, and 11 bases separated the two germline ends. CDR1 SGHTA and CDR2 FQGNSA come from the germline V gene. The CDR3 is CASSFGRVTYEQYF. In DNA, the CDR3 is TGTGCCAGCAGCTTCGGCAGGGTCACCTACGAGCAGTACTTC.

This clone was seen only once. The chain employs TRBV10-3 and TRBJ2-1; 8 bases match TRBD2. V shed 0 bases and J 7 bases; nucleotides not matched to a gene: 14. The CDR3 consists of 18 residues. CDR1 and CDR2 from the germline V gene are ENHRY and SYGVKD. The CDR3 protein is CAISESPGGASFANEQFF. DNA for the CDR3: TGTGCCATCAGTGAGTCTCCCGGGGGGGCCAGTTTTGCAAATGAGCAGTTCTTC.

The chain combines TRBV27 with TRBJ1-1; possibly TRBD1 for D (6 bases). V lost 4 bases and J 3 bases, leaving 18 bases between the germline ends. Germline CDR1 reads MNHEY; CDR2 reads SMNVEV (reference sequence). This CDR3 has 16 residues. CDR3 region: CASSSIQGMMYTEAFF. The DNA for the CDR3 is TGTGCCAGCAGTTCAATACAGGGTATGATGTACACTGAAGCTTTCTTT.

V gene TRBV27 combines with J gene TRBJ1-6; D may be TRBD1 (6 bases). V was shortened by 5 bases and J by 7 bases, with 12 bases between the two germline ends. The length of the CDR3 is 14 residues. Germline V gene sequence: CDR1 MNHEY, CDR2 SMNVEV (reference sequence). CDR3 nucleotide sequence: TGTGCCAGCAGTGTGGACAGAGGAAATTCACCCCTCCACTTT. Its protein product is CASSVDRGNSPLHF.

V and J are TRBV5-6 and TRBJ2-7; a possible D gene is TRBD2 (5 bases). Germline V gene lookup returns CDR1 SGHDT and CDR2 YYEEEE. Trimming left V 3 bases short and J 1 base short, with 8 bases between. The CDR3 covers 13 residues. The CDR3 sequence is CASSSGLSYEQYF. The CDR3 DNA reads as TGTGCCAGCAGCTCTGGACTTTCCTACGAGCAGTACTTC.

CDR3 sequence (DNA): TGTGCCAGTAGTTATACTTACACCGGGGAGCTGTTTTTT. Encoded protein: CASSYTYTGELFF. The chain carries TRBV19 and TRBJ2-2; the D is unclear. Germline CDR1 LNHDA, CDR2 SQIVND (reference sequence). Between the trimmed V and J ends, which lost 5 bases and 3 bases, there was a span of 7 bases. The CDR3 is made up of 13 amino acids.

The rearrangement joins TRBV5-4 to TRBJ2-6; D is unclear. The CDR3 has 16 residues. Trimming cost V 0 bases and J 0 bases, with 7 bases left between them. Looked up from germline, CDR1 is SGHNT and CDR2 is YYREEE (reference sequence). Written as DNA, the CDR3 is TGTGCCAGCAGCTTGGACGGTTACTCTGGGGCCAACGTCCTGACTTTC. Translated: CASSLDGYSGANVLTF.

Worth noting for this clone: The junction shows a germline mismatch at one end, possibly a read error. This sequence joins TRBV15 and TRBJ2-4; D not certain. CDR1 LNHNV and CDR2 YYDKDF come from the germline V gene (reference sequence). The CDR3 loop spans 15 amino acids. Written as DNA, the CDR3 is TGTGCCACCAGCAGAGATGTCGGACCGCGGCACAGTGGGCACTTC. Translated, it gives CATSRDVGPRHSGHF. The full variable domain, rest sourced from reference TRBV15 and TRBJ2-4, is DAMVIQNPRYQVTQFGKPVTLSCSQTLNHNVMYWYQQKSSQAPKLLFHYYDKDFNNEADTPDNFQSRRPNTSFCFLDIRSPGLGDTAMYLCATSRDVGPRHSGHFGAGTRLSVL.

V gene TRBV5-8 combines with J gene TRBJ1-2; TRBD1 agrees at 11 bases. The CDR3 is 16 amino acids. Germline V lookup: CDR1 SGHTS, CDR2 YDEGEE. With 4 bases clipped from V and 4 bases from J, the junction kept 9 bases outside the gene matches. The CDR3 region has the DNA TGTGCCAGCAGCCAGAGACCGGGACAGGGGGTCTATGGCTACACCTTC. Translating gives CASSQRPGQGVYGYTF.

CDR3 nucleotide sequence: TGTGCCAGCAGCCTCGGATCTGGGCGGAACATTCAGTACTTC. This sequence encodes CASSLGSGRNIQYF. The rearrangement uses TRBV7-9 and TRBJ2-4; D is undetermined. The CDR3 runs 14 residues. Trimming removed 5 bases at V and 7 bases at J, with 15 bases between. The V gene's germline CDR1 is SEHNR and CDR2 FQNEAQ (reference sequence).

The chain links TRBV7-6 to TRBJ1-1; 9 bases line up with TRBD1. There are 13 residues in the CDR3. The germline V gene has CDR1 SGHVS and CDR2 FNYEAQ. With 6 bases clipped from V and 6 bases from J, the junction kept 5 bases outside the gene matches. CDR3 protein: CASSPTGGAEAFF. In DNA form, the CDR3 reads TGTGCCAGCAGTCCCACAGGGGGCGCTGAAGCTTTCTTT.

The CDR3 region has the DNA TGTGCCAGCAGCTTAGGACTAGTGGAGAACACCGGGGAGCTGTTTTTT. This translates into CASSLGLVENTGELFF. The chain recombines TRBV7-9 with TRBJ2-2; the D gene is possibly TRBD2 (6 bases). The CDR3 extends over 16 amino acids. Deletions cut 1 base from V and 1 base from J, with 10 bases between. CDR1 is SEHNR and CDR2 is FQNEAQ in the germline V gene (reference sequence).

The V call is TRBV7-9, the J call TRBJ1-1; D may be TRBD1 (5 bases). Germline V gene sequence: CDR1 SEHNR, CDR2 FQNEAQ (reference sequence). Between the trimmed V and J ends, which lost 5 bases and 4 bases, there was a span of 14 bases. The CDR3 spans 14 residues. CDR3 nucleotide sequence: TGTGCCAGCAGCGGCACCAGGGCTGGCACTGAAGCTTTCTTT. Its protein is CASSGTRAGTEAFF.

This clone came up once. This rearrangement joins TRBV5-1 to TRBJ2-3; 7 positions agree with TRBD2. The CDR3 consists of 17 residues. After removal of 4 bases from V and 1 base from J, the junction contained 12 bases not matched to a gene. The germline V gene encodes CDR1 SGHRS and CDR2 YFSETQ. CDR3 sequence: CASSLESASGGTDTQYF. CDR3 DNA: TGCGCCAGCAGCCTCGAATCAGCCAGCGGGGGCACAGATACGCAGTATTTT. Full variable domain (outside the CDR3, taken from reference TRBV5-1 and TRBJ2-3): KAGVTQTPRYLIKTRGQQVTLSCSPISGHRSVSWYQQTPGQGLQFLFEYFSETQRNKGNFPGRFSGRQFSNSRSEMNVSTLELGDSALYLCASSLESASGGTDTQYFGPGTRLTVL.

The gene calls are TRBV7-2 and TRBJ2-7; D is perhaps TRBD2 (6 bases). V was shortened by 2 bases and J by 7 bases, with 15 bases between the two germline ends. The CDR3 contains 14 residues. Per germline, CDR1 SGHTA and CDR2 FQGNSA. This CDR3 reads CASSLIRARGEQYF. As DNA, the CDR3 is TGTGCCAGCAGCTTAATCCGGGCCCGGGGGGAGCAGTACTTC. Supplemented by reference TRBV7-2 and TRBJ2-7, the full variable domain reads GAGVSQSPSNKVTEKGKDVELRCDPISGHTALYWYRQSLGQGLEFLIYFQGNSAPDKSGLPSDRFSAERTGGSVSTLTIQRTQQEDSAVYLCASSLIRARGEQYFGPGTRLTVT.

This clone has a single count. The V and J genes are TRBV6-1 and TRBJ2-1; D tentatively reads TRBD1 or TRBD2 (6 bases each). V was trimmed by 8 bases and J by 14 bases, leaving 16 bases between them. The germline V gene has CDR1 MNHNS and CDR2 SASEGT. The CDR3 has 11 amino acids. CDR3 coding DNA: TGTGCCAGCCGCACGACTAGGGGGGAGTTCTTC. This translates into CASRTTRGEFF.

The J gene is TRBJ2-1, the V gene TRBV6-1; 7 bases are a match to TRBD1. Germline CDR1 is MNHNS and CDR2 is SASEGT. The trim removed 6 bases at V and 10 bases at J, leaving 9 bases unmatched. This CDR3 has 13 residues. The CDR3 region has the DNA TGTGCCAGCAGATTACAGGACAGGAGAGAGCAGTTCTTC. Its translation is CASRLQDRREQFF.

This sequence joins TRBV11-3 and TRBJ2-2, with D perhaps TRBD2 (5 bases). CDR3 length: 13 amino acids. V shed 5 bases and J shed 4 bases, with 8 bases lying between them. Looked up from germline, CDR1 is SGHNT and CDR2 is YENEEA. This CDR3 is CASSVRATGELFF. The CDR3 DNA follows: TGTGCCAGCAGCGTGAGGGCCACCGGGGAGCTGTTTTTT. Full variable domain (missing parts from reference TRBV11-3 and TRBJ2-2): EAGVVQSPRYKIIEKKQPVAFWCNPISGHNTLYWYLQNLGQGPELLIRYENEEAVDDSQLPKDRFSAERLKGVDSTLKIQPAELGDSAVYLCASSVRATGELFFGEGSRLTVL.